One and the same sample provided the 32 T cell receptor beta chains below, sequenced in a study of T cell repertoires in cytomegalovirus infection (dated 2019 in TCRdb). For sequencing, an Illumina HiSeq 1500 was employed. The raw public reads went through TCRdb reprocessing: fastp at Q25, MiXCR clone calling, in-frame beta chains kept. Entries are consolidated by CDR3 protein sequence, retaining the most common genes and DNA. Recorded for this sample are fewer than 700,000 distinct CDR3 sequences; approximately 25% of them occurred a single time. The ten most abundant clones make up 8% of the sample. The sample taken for sequencing was CD8+ T cells from PBMCs. Receptors originate from a human donor in good health (CMV status not recorded). Some clones in this sample may be carry-over from other donors' samples.

This clonotype was counted only a few times. This sequence joins TRBV20-1 and TRBJ2-3, with D unclear. The ends were cut back, 0 bases at V and 2 bases at J, with 15 bases in the middle. The CDR3 length is 16 residues. The germline CDR1 and CDR2 sequences are DFQATT and SNEGSKA (reference sequence). CDR3 DNA: TGCAGTGCTAGAGACCACAAGTCCCACCACACAGATACGCAGTATTTT. Encoded protein: CSARDHKSHHTDTQYF.

This clonotype was observed a few times. CDR3 amino acids: CASMEGGSGWELFF. The CDR3 DNA is TGTGCCAGCATGGAAGGAGGGTCGGGATGGGAGCTGTTTTTT. The chain joins TRBV12-3 or TRBV12-4 to TRBJ2-2; possible D gene TRBD2, 6 bases. Trimming cost V 7 bases and J 9 bases, with 18 bases left between them. CDR3 length: 14 amino acids.

Notes on this clonotype: The junction does not match germline at one end; this may be a read error. The chain carries TRBV13 and TRBJ1-2, with TRBD1 matching over 7 bases. Germline values: CDR1 PRHDT, CDR2 FYEKMQ (reference sequence). This CDR3 spans 14 amino acids. The CDR3 reads CVSSYGQALGGYTF. The CDR3 bases are TGTGTCAGCAGCTACGGACAGGCTCTGGGGGGCTACACCTTC. Looking up the rest from reference TRBV13 and TRBJ1-2 gives the full variable domain: AAGVIQSPRHLIKEKRETATLKCYPIPRHDTVYWYQQGPGQDPQFLISFYEKMQSDKGSIPDRFSAQQFSDYHSELNMSSLELGDSALYFCVSSYGQALGGYTFGSGTRLTVV.

For this clonotype: This may be a read error, as it is one base from a much larger clone. V gene TRBV7-9 combines with J gene TRBJ1-1; TRBD1 matches 8 bases. The CDR3 runs 12 residues. The germline V gene encodes CDR1 SEHNR and CDR2 FQNEAQ (reference sequence). CDR3 DNA sequence: TGTGTCAGCACCCAGGGGGCCGCTGAAGCTTTCTTT. It encodes CVSTQGAAEAFF.

The chain carries TRBV5-4 and TRBJ2-1; 7 positions agree with TRBD2. The germline CDR1 and CDR2 sequences are SGHNT and YYREEE (reference sequence). Losses at the gene ends were 0 bases for V and 1 base for J; bases not matched to a gene: 7. The CDR3 consists of 17 residues. The CDR3 DNA follows: TGTGCCAGCAGCTTGGGTTATCGTAGCGGGTCCTACAATGAGCAGTTCTTC. Amino acids: CASSLGYRSGSYNEQFF.

The chain has TRBV5-6 and TRBJ2-1; the match to TRBD1 covers 8 bases. Germline V gene data show CDR1 as SGHDT and CDR2 as YYEEEE. The CDR3 loop spans 16 amino acids. Trimming removed 4 bases from V and 7 bases from J; junction bases left unmatched: 13. DNA of the CDR3: TGTGCCAGCAGCCCGCAGGACAGGGTCTATTATAATGAGCAGTTCTTC. This codes for CASSPQDRVYYNEQFF.

Ten or more counts support this clonotype. The chain employs TRBV7-8 and TRBJ2-1; 8 bases align to TRBD1. V was pared by 3 bases and J by 7 bases, with 14 bases of the junction left unmatched. CDR3 length: 17 amino acids. Germline V gene sequence: CDR1 SGHVS, CDR2 FQNEAQ. The CDR3 coding sequence is TGTGCCAGCAGCTTTAACTACCAGGACAGGGTTAAGAATGAGCAGTTCTTC. As protein: CASSFNYQDRVKNEQFF.

This clonotype has only a few counts. V gene TRBV20-1 combines with J gene TRBJ1-1, with unresolved D. Germline CDR1 DFQATT, CDR2 SNEGSKA (reference sequence). The CDR3 consists of 14 residues. V dropped 2 bases and J dropped 4 bases, with 14 bases sitting between them. CDR3 sequence (DNA): TGCAGTGCTAGATCCCGGGATAGGGTCACTGAAGCTTTCTTT. It is translated as CSARSRDRVTEAFF.

V is TRBV7-9 and J is TRBJ1-2, with D perhaps matching TRBD1 (5 bases). The V end was cut by 5 bases, the J end by 2 bases, with 15 bases between. Germline CDR1 reads SEHNR; CDR2 reads FQNEAQ (reference sequence). The CDR3 covers 15 residues. For the CDR3, the DNA is TGTGCCAGCAGCCCTAGCAGGGAAAAGAACTATGGCTACACCTTC. Protein product: CASSPSREKNYGYTF.

In this sample, this clonotype turned up many times. The rearrangement uses TRBV7-9 and TRBJ1-2, with D perhaps TRBD1 (5 bases). The germline CDR1 and CDR2 sequences are SEHNR and FQNEAQ (reference sequence). The CDR3 contains 13 residues. V was trimmed by 5 bases and J by 3 bases, leaving 10 bases between them. The CDR3 region is CASSADSDYGYTF. CDR3 coding DNA: TGTGCCAGCAGCGCTGACAGTGACTATGGCTACACCTTC.

The V gene is TRBV6-4, the J gene TRBJ2-1; TRBD1 is a possible D gene (5 bases). The CDR3 contains 13 residues. Deletions cut 6 bases from V and 5 bases from J, with 11 bases between. Germline V gene lookup returns CDR1 MRHNA and CDR2 SNTAGT. CDR3 coding DNA: TGTGCCAGCAGCGAAGACAGTGACAATGAGCAGTTCTTC. Protein sequence: CASSEDSDNEQFF.

The V call is TRBV20-1, the J call TRBJ1-1; no reliable D call. CDR1 is DFQATT, CDR2 SNEGSKA, per germline (reference sequence). Trimming stripped 4 bases from V and 3 bases from J, with 15 bases between. The CDR3 covers 14 residues. The DNA for the CDR3 is TGCAGTGCTATGGGAACAAAAAGGGACACTGAAGCTTTCTTT. It encodes CSAMGTKRDTEAFF.

The chain combines TRBV3-1 with TRBJ2-3; TRBD2 aligns across 7 bases. Germline CDR1 is LGHDT and CDR2 is YNNKEL (reference sequence). With 0 bases clipped from V and 0 bases from J, the junction kept 6 bases outside the gene matches. The length of the CDR3 is 17 residues. This chain's CDR3 is CASSQEEWRGSTDTQYF. Written as DNA, the CDR3 is TGTGCCAGCAGCCAAGAGGAATGGCGGGGGAGCACAGATACGCAGTATTTT.

This clonotype was seen only a few times. The gene calls are TRBV7-3 and TRBJ2-5; TRBD2 matches at 14 bases. The germline CDR1 and CDR2 sequences are SGHTA and FQGTGA. Losses at the gene ends were 5 bases for V and 0 bases for J; bases not matched to a gene: 5. CDR3 size: 17 residues. The DNA of the CDR3 is TGTGCCAGCAGCCCTGGGACTAGCGGGGGCAACCAAGAGACCCAGTACTTC. Translating it yields CASSPGTSGGNQETQYF.

This clonotype occurred a few times. This sequence joins TRBV5-5 and TRBJ1-2; D call uncertain. Germline CDR1 is SGHKS and CDR2 is YYEKEE (reference sequence). With 2 bases removed from V and 3 bases from J, the gap between germline ends came to 8 bases. CDR3 length: 13 amino acids. The CDR3 DNA sequence: TGTGCCAGCAGCTTTACTCCTTACTATGGCTACACCTTC. Protein sequence: CASSFTPYYGYTF.

This clonotype was found many times. V and J are TRBV7-9 and TRBJ1-1; no clear D gene. V shed 7 bases and J shed 8 bases, with 11 bases lying between them. Looked up from germline, CDR1 is SEHNR and CDR2 is FQNEAQ (reference sequence). This CDR3 has 11 amino acids. CDR3 region: CASTFGAEAFF. CDR3 sequence (DNA): TGTGCCAGCACCTTCGGAGCAGAAGCTTTCTTT.

CDR3: CSVGPDQYYGYTF. In DNA form, the CDR3 reads TGCAGCGTTGGCCCGGACCAGTACTATGGCTACACCTTC. The rearrangement joins TRBV29-1 to TRBJ1-2, with no clear D. The CDR3 is 13 residues long. V was pared by 4 bases and J by 3 bases, with 12 bases between. Looked up from germline, CDR1 is SQVTM and CDR2 is ANQGSEA.

V and J are TRBV20-1 and TRBJ2-7; 7 nucleotides align to TRBD1. The CDR3 runs to 13 residues. CDR1 is DFQATT, CDR2 SNEGSKA, per germline (reference sequence). The J segment lost 2 bases and the V segment lost 2 bases, leaving 3 bases of the junction unmatched. CDR3 nucleotides: TGCAGTGCTAGACCTGGACAGGCCTACGAGCAGTACTTC. This codes for CSARPGQAYEQYF.

V is TRBV7-9 and J is TRBJ2-7, with D possibly TRBD2 on 5 matching bases. V shed 5 bases and J shed 2 bases, with 13 bases lying between them. The CDR3 is 14 residues long. Germline CDR1 reads SEHNR; CDR2 reads FQNEAQ (reference sequence). CDR3 residues: CASSPGFGAYEQYF. For the CDR3, the DNA is TGTGCCAGCAGCCCGGGTTTCGGGGCCTACGAGCAGTACTTC.

This clonotype was seen a few times. J is TRBJ2-7 and V is TRBV5-4, with D hard to call. Germline CDR1 is SGHNT and CDR2 is YYREEE (reference sequence). The CDR3 has 14 amino acids. Trimming removed 0 bases at V and 3 bases at J, with 10 bases between. The CDR3 region is CASSLDLGGYEQYV. The CDR3, as DNA: TGTGCCAGCAGCTTGGACCTGGGTGGCTACGAGCAGTACGTC.

The chain uses TRBV29-1 and TRBJ2-6; 11 bases are shared with TRBD1. The CDR3 extends over 18 amino acids. CDR1 SQVTM and CDR2 ANQGSEA come from the germline V gene. After removal of 0 bases from V and 1 base from J, the junction contained 5 bases not matched to a gene. CDR3 in DNA: TGCAGCGTTGAAGATCGGGGACAGGGGGGATCTGGGGCCAACGTCCTGACTTTC. Translating gives CSVEDRGQGGSGANVLTF.

This clonotype was observed at least ten times. The J gene is TRBJ2-7, the V gene TRBV6-2 or TRBV6-3; D is perhaps TRBD1 (5 bases). The CDR3 sequence is 13 residues long. Germline CDR1 is MNHEY and CDR2 is SVGEGT. Trimming pared 3 bases from V and 2 bases from J, leaving 8 bases between. The CDR3 reads CASSYAGTYEQYV. CDR3 in DNA: TGTGCCAGCAGTTATGCAGGGACCTACGAGCAGTACGTC.

The J gene is TRBJ2-2, the V gene TRBV4-1, with 8 bases lining up with TRBD2. Trimming took 4 bases from V and 2 from J; bases not matched to a gene: 3. This CDR3 comprises 15 residues. From germline, CDR1 is MGHRA and CDR2 YSYEKL. The DNA for the CDR3 is TGCGCCAGCAGCCTGGGACTAGATAACACCGGGGAGCTGTTTTTT. Protein: CASSLGLDNTGELFF.

This clonotype was picked up many times. This chain joins TRBV7-9 and TRBJ2-1; either TRBD1 or TRBD2 may supply D (5 bases each). V lost 2 bases, J lost 8 bases, and 16 bases lay in between. CDR3 length: 15 residues. The germline gives CDR1 SEHNR, CDR2 FQNEAQ (reference sequence). CDR3 region: CASSLRDLLRDEQFF. CDR3 nucleotide sequence: TGTGCCAGCAGCTTAAGGGACCTACTGAGGGATGAGCAGTTCTTC.

As DNA, the CDR3 is TGTGCCAGCAGTCGTCGAAATGGGCCTTACAATGAGCAGTTCTTC. It yields the protein CASSRRNGPYNEQFF. The J gene is TRBJ2-1, the V gene TRBV28; D unresolved. V was shortened by 5 bases and J by 4 bases, with 15 bases between the two germline ends. The CDR3 is 15 residues long. Germline V gene sequence: CDR1 MDHEN, CDR2 SYDVKM.

This clonotype has a handful of counts. The rearrangement uses TRBV28 and TRBJ2-7; no clear D gene. CDR3 length equals 13 residues. In germline, CDR1 is MDHEN, CDR2 SYDVKM. V was trimmed by 3 bases and J by 4 bases, leaving 10 bases between them. The CDR3: CASSLIAGYEQYV. The CDR3 region has the DNA TGTGCCAGCAGTTTGATTGCCGGATACGAGCAGTACGTC.

In its sample, this clonotype was seen many times. The chain combines TRBV7-2 with TRBJ1-2; tentatively, D is TRBD1 (6 bases). Trimming removed 1 base from V and 6 bases from J, with 12 bases in between. Germline values: CDR1 SGHTA, CDR2 FQGNSA. This CDR3 region has 14 residues. DNA for the CDR3: TGTGCCAGCAGCTTAGGTTCGGGGGCGGATGGCTACACCTTC. Protein product: CASSLGSGADGYTF.

This clonotype was counted many times. This chain uses TRBV7-2 with TRBJ2-3; D is possibly TRBD1 (5 bases). Germline CDR1 SGHTA, CDR2 FQGNSA. The length of the CDR3 is 15 residues. V lost 5 bases and J lost 2, with 14 bases in between. The CDR3 DNA reads TGTGCCAGCAGCCGATTAAGGGGCCCCACAGATACGCAGTATTTT. Residues: CASSRLRGPTDTQYF.

V gene TRBV9 combines with J gene TRBJ2-3; 9 bases fit TRBD2. The junction had 15 bases not matched to a gene; V was cut back by 3 bases and J by 4 bases. This CDR3 has 18 amino acids. The germline gives CDR1 SGDLS, CDR2 YYNGEE. The CDR3 DNA reads as TGTGCCAGCAGCGGATCGAGCCAGCGGGGGGCGAGCTCAGATACGCAGTATTTT. Translating gives CASSGSSQRGASSDTQYF.

The chain couples TRBV4-1 to TRBJ2-3; 7 nucleotides line up with TRBD2. Germline CDR1 and CDR2: MGHRA and YSYEKL. CDR3 length equals 16 residues. The J segment lost 4 bases and the V segment lost 5 bases, leaving 12 bases of the junction unmatched. The CDR3 nucleotides read TGCGCCAGCAGCACGCGGGACTACGCGAGCGCAGATACGCAGTATTTT. Translated, it gives CASSTRDYASADTQYF.

This clonotype was observed a handful of times. This chain joins TRBV14 and TRBJ2-4, with D perhaps matching TRBD2 (7 bases). The CDR3 totals 13 residues. CDR1 SGHDN and CDR2 FVKESK come from the germline V gene. The V end was cut by 3 bases, the J end by 8 bases, with 11 bases between. This chain's CDR3 is CASSHGGLHIQYF. DNA of the CDR3: TGTGCCAGCAGCCACGGGGGGCTTCACATTCAGTACTTC.

The V call is TRBV15, the J call TRBJ2-1; no reliable D call. Germline assignment: CDR1 LNHNV and CDR2 YYDKDF (reference sequence). The CDR3 sequence is 15 residues long. Between the trimmed V and J ends, which lost 0 bases and 0 bases, there was a span of 6 bases. Here the CDR3 DNA reads TGTGCCACCAGCAGAGAACGCACCTCCTACAATGAGCAGTTCTTC. The encoded protein is CATSRERTSYNEQFF.